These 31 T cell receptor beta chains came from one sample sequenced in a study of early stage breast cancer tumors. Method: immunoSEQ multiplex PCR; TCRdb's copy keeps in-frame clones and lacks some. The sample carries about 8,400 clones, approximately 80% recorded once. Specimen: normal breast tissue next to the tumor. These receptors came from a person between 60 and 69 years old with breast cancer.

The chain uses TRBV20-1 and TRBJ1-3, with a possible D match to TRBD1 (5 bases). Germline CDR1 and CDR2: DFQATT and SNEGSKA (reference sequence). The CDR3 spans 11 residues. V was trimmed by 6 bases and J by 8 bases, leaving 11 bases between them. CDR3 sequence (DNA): TGCAGTGCCCACGGGGGAGACACCATATATTTT. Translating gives CSAHGGDTIYF.

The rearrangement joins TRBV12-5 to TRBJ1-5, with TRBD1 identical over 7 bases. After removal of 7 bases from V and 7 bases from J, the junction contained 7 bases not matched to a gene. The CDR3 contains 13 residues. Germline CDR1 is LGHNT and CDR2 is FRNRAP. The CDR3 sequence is CASALTGNQPQHF. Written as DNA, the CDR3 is TGTGCTAGTGCCCTGACAGGGAACCAGCCCCAGCATTTT. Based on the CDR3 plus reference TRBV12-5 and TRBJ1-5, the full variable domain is DARVTQTPRHKVTEMGQEVTMRCQPILGHNTVFWYRQTMMQGLELLAYFRNRAPLDDSGMPKDRFSAEMPDATLATLKIQPSEPRDSAVYFCASALTGNQPQHFGDGTRLSIL.

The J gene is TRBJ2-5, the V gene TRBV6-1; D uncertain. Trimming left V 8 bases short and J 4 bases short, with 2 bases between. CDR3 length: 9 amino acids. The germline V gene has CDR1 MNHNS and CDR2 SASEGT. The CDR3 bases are TGTGCCAGCGGAGAGACCCAGTACTTC. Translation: CASGETQYF.

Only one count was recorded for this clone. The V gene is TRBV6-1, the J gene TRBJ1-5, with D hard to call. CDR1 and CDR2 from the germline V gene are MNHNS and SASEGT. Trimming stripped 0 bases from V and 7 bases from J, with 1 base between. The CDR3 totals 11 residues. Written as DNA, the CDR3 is TGTGCCAGCAGTGAAGCCCAGCCCCAGCATTTT. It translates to CASSEAQPQHF.

CDR3 region: CASRAGQGARYEQYF. CDR3 DNA sequence: TGTGCCAGCAGAGCCGGACAGGGGGCTCGATACGAGCAGTACTTC. This sequence joins TRBV6-1 and TRBJ2-7; 11 nucleotides match TRBD1. The V segment lost 6 bases and the J segment 4 bases; nucleotides outside the gene matches: 8. Germline V lookup: CDR1 MNHNS, CDR2 SASEGT. The CDR3 totals 15 residues.

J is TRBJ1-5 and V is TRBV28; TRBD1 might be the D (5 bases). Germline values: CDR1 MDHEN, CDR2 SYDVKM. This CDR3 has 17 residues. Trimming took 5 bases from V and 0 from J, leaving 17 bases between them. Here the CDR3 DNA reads TGTGCCAGCAGTCGTTACGAGACAGCCTATAGCAATCAGCCCCAGCATTTT. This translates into CASSRYETAYSNQPQHF.

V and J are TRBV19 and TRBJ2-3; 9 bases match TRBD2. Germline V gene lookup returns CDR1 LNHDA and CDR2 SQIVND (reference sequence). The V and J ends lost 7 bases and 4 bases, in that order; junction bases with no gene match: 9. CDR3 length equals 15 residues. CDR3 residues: CASKASGKAPDTQYF. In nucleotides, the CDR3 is TGTGCCAGTAAGGCTAGCGGGAAAGCACCAGATACGCAGTATTTT.

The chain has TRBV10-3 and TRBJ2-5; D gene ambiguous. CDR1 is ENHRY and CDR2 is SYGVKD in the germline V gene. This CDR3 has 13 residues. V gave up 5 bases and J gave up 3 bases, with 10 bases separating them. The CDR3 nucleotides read TGTGCCATCAGTCGGGCCGACGAAGAGACCCAGTACTTC. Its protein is CAISRADEETQYF.

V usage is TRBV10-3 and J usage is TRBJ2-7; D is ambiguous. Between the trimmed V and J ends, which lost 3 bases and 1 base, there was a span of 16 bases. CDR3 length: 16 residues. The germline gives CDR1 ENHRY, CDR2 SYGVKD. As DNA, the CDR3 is TGTGCCATCAGTGAACGAGTTAATAAGGCTTCCTACGAGCAGTACTTC. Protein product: CAISERVNKASYEQYF.

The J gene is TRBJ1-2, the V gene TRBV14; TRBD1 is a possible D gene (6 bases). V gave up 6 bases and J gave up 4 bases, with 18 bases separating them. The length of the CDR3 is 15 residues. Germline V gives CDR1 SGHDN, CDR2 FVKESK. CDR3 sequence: CASSQIGGRFYGYTF. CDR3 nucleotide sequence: TGTGCCAGCAGTCAAATTGGGGGGCGCTTCTATGGCTACACCTTC.

CDR3 sequence: CATSREQEPNNEQFF. As DNA, the CDR3 is TGTGCCACCAGCAGAGAGCAGGAACCTAACAATGAGCAGTTCTTC. This rearrangement joins TRBV15 to TRBJ2-1; no firm D call. From germline, CDR1 is LNHNV and CDR2 YYDKDF (reference sequence). CDR3 length: 15 amino acids. The germline V and J ends were trimmed by 0 bases and 5 bases, with 11 bases remaining between them.

DNA for the CDR3: TGTGCCAGCAGTCCGACAGGGTCGGATGGCTACACCTTC. Its protein product is CASSPTGSDGYTF. The chain is built from TRBV7-9 and TRBJ1-2, with 7 bases that match TRBD1. This CDR3 comprises 13 residues. With 6 bases clipped from V and 6 bases from J, the junction kept 7 bases outside the gene matches. CDR1 is SEHNR, CDR2 FQNEAQ, per germline (reference sequence).

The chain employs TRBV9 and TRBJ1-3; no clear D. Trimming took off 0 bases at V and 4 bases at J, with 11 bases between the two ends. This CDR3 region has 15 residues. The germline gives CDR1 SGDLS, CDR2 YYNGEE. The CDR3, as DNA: TGTGCCAGCAGCGTAGACCCCGGAGCGGGAAACACCATATATTTT. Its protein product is CASSVDPGAGNTIYF.

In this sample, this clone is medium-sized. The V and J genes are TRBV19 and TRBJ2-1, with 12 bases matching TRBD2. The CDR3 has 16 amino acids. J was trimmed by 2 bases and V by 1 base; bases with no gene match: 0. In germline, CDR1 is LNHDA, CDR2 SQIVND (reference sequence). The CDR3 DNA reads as TGTGCCAGTAGTATAGGGACTAGCGGGGCCTACAATGAGCAGTTCTTC. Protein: CASSIGTSGAYNEQFF. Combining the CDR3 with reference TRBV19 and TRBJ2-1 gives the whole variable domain DGGITQSPKYLFRKEGQNVTLSCEQNLNHDAMYWYRQDPGQGLRLIYYSQIVNDFQKGDIAEGYSVSREKKESFPLTVTSAQKNPTAFYLCASSIGTSGAYNEQFFGPGTRLTVL.

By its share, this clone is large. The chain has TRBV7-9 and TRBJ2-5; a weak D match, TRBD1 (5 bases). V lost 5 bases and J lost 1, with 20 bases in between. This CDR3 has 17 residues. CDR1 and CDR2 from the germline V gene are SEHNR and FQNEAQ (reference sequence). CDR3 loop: CASSPKVPGLTQETQYF. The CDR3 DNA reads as TGTGCCAGCAGCCCAAAAGTTCCAGGGCTGACCCAAGAGACCCAGTACTTC.

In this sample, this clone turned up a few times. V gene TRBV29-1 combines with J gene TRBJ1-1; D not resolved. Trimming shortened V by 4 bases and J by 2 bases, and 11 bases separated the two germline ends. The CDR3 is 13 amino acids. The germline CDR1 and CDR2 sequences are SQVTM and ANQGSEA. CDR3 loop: CSVVSLPNTEAFF. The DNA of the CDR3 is TGCAGCGTTGTATCCCTTCCCAACACTGAAGCTTTCTTT.

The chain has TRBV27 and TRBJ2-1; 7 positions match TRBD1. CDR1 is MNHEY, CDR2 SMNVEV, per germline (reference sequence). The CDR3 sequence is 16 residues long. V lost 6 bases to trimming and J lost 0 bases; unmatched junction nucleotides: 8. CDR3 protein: CASSPRTGGSYNEQFF. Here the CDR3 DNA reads TGTGCCAGCAGCCCACGGACAGGCGGCTCCTACAATGAGCAGTTCTTC.

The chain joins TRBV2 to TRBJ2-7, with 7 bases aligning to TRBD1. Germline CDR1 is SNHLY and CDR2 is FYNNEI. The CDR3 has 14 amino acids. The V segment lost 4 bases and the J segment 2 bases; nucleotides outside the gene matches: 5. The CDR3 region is CASSVETGPYEQYF. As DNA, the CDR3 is TGTGCCAGCAGTGTAGAGACAGGGCCCTACGAGCAGTACTTC.

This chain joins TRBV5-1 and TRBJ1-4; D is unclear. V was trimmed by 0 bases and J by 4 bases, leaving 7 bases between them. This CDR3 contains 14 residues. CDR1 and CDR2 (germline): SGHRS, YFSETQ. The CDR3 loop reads CASSLGVGNEKLFF. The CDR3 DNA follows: TGCGCCAGCAGCTTGGGAGTCGGTAATGAAAAACTGTTTTTT.

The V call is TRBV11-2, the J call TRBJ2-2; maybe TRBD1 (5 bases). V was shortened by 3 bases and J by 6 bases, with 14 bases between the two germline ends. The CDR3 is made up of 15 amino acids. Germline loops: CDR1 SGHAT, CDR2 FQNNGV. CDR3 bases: TGTGCCAGCAGCTTGGCTAGGGGCCCCGCCGGGGAGCTGTTTTTT. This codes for CASSLARGPAGELFF. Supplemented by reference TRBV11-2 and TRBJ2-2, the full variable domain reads EAGVAQSPRYKIIEKRQSVAFWCNPISGHATLYWYQQILGQGPKLLIQFQNNGVVDDSQLPKDRFSAERLKGVDSTLKIQPAKLEDSAVYLCASSLARGPAGELFFGEGSRLTVL.

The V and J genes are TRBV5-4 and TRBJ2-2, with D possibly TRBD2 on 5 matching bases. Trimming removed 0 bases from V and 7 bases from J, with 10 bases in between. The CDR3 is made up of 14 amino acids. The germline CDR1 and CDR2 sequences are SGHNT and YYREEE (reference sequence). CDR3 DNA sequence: TGTGCCAGCAGCTTGGGTGAGGGCATCGGGGAGCTGTTTTTT. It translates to CASSLGEGIGELFF.

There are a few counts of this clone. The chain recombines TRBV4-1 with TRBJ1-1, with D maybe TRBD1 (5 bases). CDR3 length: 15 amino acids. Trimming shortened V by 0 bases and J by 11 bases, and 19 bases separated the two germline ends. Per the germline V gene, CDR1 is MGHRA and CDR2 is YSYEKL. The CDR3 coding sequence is TGCGCCAGCAGCCAAGATTGGGGCGGTGGAGTTTGGGCTTTCTTT. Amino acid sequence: CASSQDWGGGVWAFF.

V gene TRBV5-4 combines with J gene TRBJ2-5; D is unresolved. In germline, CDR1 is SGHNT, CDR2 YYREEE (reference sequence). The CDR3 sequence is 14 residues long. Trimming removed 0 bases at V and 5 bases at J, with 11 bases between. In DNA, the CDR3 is TGTGCCAGCAGCTTGGGCCTCAGGCAGGAGACCCAGTACTTC. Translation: CASSLGLRQETQYF.

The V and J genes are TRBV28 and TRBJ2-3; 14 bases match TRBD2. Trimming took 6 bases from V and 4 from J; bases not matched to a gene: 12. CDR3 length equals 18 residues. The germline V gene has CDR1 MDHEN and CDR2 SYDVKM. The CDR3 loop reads CASRITRLAGGPADTQYF. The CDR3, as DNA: TGTGCCAGCAGGATAACACGACTAGCGGGAGGGCCGGCAGATACGCAGTATTTT. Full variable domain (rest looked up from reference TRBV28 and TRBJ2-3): DVKVTQSSRYLVKRTGEKVFLECVQDMDHENMFWYRQDPGLGLRLIYFSYDVKMKEKGDIPEGYSVSREKKERFSLILESASTNQTSMYLCASRITRLAGGPADTQYFGPGTRLTVL.

CDR3 sequence (DNA): TGCAGCGTTGTCAGTAACACTGAAGCTTTCTTT. It encodes CSVVSNTEAFF. V gene TRBV29-1 combines with J gene TRBJ1-1; the D is unclear. The CDR3 is 11 amino acids. The ends were cut back, 4 bases at V and 2 bases at J, with 5 bases in the middle. Germline values: CDR1 SQVTM, CDR2 ANQGSEA.

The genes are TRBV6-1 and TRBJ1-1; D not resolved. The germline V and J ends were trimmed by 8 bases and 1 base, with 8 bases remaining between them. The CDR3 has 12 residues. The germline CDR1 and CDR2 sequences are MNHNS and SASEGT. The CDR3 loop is CASGRQNTEAFF. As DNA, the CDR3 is TGTGCCAGCGGACGGCAGAACACTGAAGCTTTCTTT.

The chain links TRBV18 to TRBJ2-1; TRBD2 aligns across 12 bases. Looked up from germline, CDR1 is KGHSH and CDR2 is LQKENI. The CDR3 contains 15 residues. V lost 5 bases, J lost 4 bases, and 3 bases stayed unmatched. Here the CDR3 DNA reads TGTGCCAGCTCATTGACTAGCGGGGGTTACAATGAGCAGTTCTTC. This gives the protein CASSLTSGGYNEQFF.

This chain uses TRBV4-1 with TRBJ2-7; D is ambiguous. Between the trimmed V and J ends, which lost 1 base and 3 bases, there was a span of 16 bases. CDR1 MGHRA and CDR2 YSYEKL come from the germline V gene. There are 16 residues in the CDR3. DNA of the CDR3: TGCGCCAGCAGCCAAGCCGGCGTGTACGGTGGCTACGAGCAGTACTTC. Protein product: CASSQAGVYGGYEQYF.

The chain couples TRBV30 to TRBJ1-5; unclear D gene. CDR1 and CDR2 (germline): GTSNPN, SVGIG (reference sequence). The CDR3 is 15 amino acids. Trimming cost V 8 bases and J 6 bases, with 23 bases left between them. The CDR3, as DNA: TGTGCCCGCCCGCTGGTCGCGATGCTGGGTCAGCCCCAGCATTTT. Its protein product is CARPLVAMLGQPQHF.

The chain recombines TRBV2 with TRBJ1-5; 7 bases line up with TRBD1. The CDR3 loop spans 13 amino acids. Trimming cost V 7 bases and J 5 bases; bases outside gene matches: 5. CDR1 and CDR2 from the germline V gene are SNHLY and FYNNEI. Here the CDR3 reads CASTPDRDQPQHF. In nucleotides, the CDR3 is TGTGCCAGCACCCCTGACAGGGATCAGCCCCAGCATTTT.

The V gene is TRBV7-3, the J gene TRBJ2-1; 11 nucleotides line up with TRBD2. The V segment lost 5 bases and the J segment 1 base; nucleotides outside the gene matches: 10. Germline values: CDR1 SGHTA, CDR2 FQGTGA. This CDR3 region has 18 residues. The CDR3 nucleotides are TGTGCCAGCAGCCCAAGGGCTAGCGGGGGGTGGTCCTACAATGAGCAGTTCTTC. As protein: CASSPRASGGWSYNEQFF.